Sequencing of this TCR beta chain was carried out in a study of response to subunit inactivated influenza vaccine. V lost 6 bases, J lost 4 bases, and 12 bases lay in between. The CDR3 extends over 13 amino acids. CDR1 is DFQATT and CDR2 is SNEGSKA in the germline V gene (reference sequence). TCRdb reprocessed the RT-PCR reads with MiXCR, giving one entry per CDR3 protein. Of roughly 700,000 distinct CDR3 sequences in the sample, approximately 14% were seen once. The source was PBMCs from blood, collected 11 to 12 days after vaccination. The TCR was taken from a man aged 50-59 years who received an inactivated influenza vaccine. The chain joins TRBV20-1 to TRBJ1-4; D possibly corresponds to TRBD1 (5 bases). In DNA, the CDR3 is TGCAGTGCCAGGGTAGTGCGTAATGAAAAACTGTTTTTT. It is translated as CSARVVRNEKLFF.